These 4 T cell receptor beta chains were sequenced from one sample in a study of blood T cell repertoires in COVID-19. TCRdb's table, derived via immunoSEQ multiplex PCR, lists solely in-frame clones and lacks some. The data contain some 200,000 clones, roughly 85% of them singletons. Sequences were obtained from peripheral blood. These receptors all come from a woman younger than 30 who had recovered from COVID-19.

The genes are TRBV7-9 and TRBJ2-5; TRBD2 might be the D (5 bases). Germline CDR1 and CDR2: SEHNR and FQNEAQ (reference sequence). The CDR3 extends over 15 amino acids. V shed 0 bases and J shed 4 bases, with 12 bases lying between them. For the CDR3, the DNA is TGTGCCAGCAGCTTAGCGCTGTCTGGGAGAGAGACCCAGTACTTC. It encodes CASSLALSGRETQYF.

The chain is built from TRBV12-3 or TRBV12-4 and TRBJ2-7, with a tentative D call TRBD2 (5 bases). Trimming cost V 3 bases and J 3 bases, with 9 bases left between them. This CDR3 contains 13 residues. CDR3 region: CASSFGLLYEQYF. The DNA for the CDR3 is TGTGCCAGCAGTTTCGGACTCCTCTACGAGCAGTACTTC.

The J gene is TRBJ1-1, the V gene TRBV19, with TRBD1 matching over 7 bases. Germline CDR1 and CDR2: LNHDA and SQIVND (reference sequence). After removal of 4 bases from V and 3 bases from J, the junction contained 17 bases not matched to a gene. CDR3 size: 18 residues. The CDR3 here is CASSKHPGQYFGDTEAFF. The DNA of the CDR3 is TGTGCCAGTAGTAAACACCCGGGACAGTACTTTGGGGACACTGAAGCTTTCTTT.

The CDR3 nucleotides read TGTGCCAGCAGTTACGGTGACAAGAGTTATGGCTACACCTTC. This sequence encodes CASSYGDKSYGYTF. The V gene is TRBV6-2 or TRBV6-3, the J gene TRBJ1-2; D gene ambiguous. Germline V lookup: CDR1 MNHEY, CDR2 SVGEGT. The V gene lost 2 bases and the J gene lost 5 bases, with 12 bases spanning the gap. This CDR3 has 14 amino acids.